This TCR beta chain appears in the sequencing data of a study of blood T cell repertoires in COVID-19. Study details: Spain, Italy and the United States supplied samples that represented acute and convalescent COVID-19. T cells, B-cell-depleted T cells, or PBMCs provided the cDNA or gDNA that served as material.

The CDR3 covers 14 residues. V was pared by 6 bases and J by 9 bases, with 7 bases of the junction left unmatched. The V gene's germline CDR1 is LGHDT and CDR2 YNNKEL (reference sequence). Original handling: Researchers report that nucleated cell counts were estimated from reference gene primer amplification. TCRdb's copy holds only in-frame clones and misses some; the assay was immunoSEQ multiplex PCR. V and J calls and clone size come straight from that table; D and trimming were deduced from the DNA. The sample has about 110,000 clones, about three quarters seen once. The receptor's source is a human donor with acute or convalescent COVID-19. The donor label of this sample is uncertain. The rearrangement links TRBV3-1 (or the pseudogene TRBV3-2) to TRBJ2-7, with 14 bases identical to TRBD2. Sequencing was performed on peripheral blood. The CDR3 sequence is CASSPPGTSGGQYF. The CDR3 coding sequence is TGTGCCAGCAGTCCCCCGGGGACTAGCGGGGGGCAGTACTTC.